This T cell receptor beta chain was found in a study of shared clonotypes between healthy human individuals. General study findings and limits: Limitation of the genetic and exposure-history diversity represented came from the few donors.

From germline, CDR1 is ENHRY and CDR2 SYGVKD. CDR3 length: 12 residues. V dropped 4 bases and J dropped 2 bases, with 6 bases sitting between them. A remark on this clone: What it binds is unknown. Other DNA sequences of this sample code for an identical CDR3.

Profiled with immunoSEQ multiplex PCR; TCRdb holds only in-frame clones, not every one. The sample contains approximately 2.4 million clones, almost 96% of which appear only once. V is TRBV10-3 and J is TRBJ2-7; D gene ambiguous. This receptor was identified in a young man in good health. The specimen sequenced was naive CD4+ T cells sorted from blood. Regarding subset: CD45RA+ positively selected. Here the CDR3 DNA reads TGTGCCATCAGTGGCGGTACCTACGAGCAGTACTTC. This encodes CAISGGTYEQYF.